The subject of this entry is one T cell receptor beta chain. Its antigen is undetermined. The V and J ends lost 2 bases and 6 bases respectively, with 11 bases between them. This CDR3 contains 13 residues. Germline loops: CDR1 GTSNPN, CDR2 SVGIG (reference sequence). Treatment reported: roughly 18 received Ad26.COV2.S at low or high dose, single or two shots; roughly 5 received placebo; per-sample allocation not given. Samples analyzed were those drawn on day 63 after the first vaccine or placebo injection. These data belong to a study of Ad26.COV2.S vaccination and SARS-CoV-2 variants. Study details: Into the muscle, Ad26.COV2.S was dosed once or twice, 56 days apart. Study outcomes and limitations: Spike-specific TCR breadth in vaccine recipients exceeded that seen in placebo recipients. People who got the vaccine or the placebo had similar non-spike TCR breadth.

Only in-frame clones appear in the TCRdb table, and some are missing; sequencing was by immunoSEQ multiplex PCR. The sample has 200,000 to 300,000 clones, roughly 87% seen once; the top ten hold less than 3.5%. The source is a person between 18 and 59 years old who received the Ad26.COV2.S COVID-19 vaccine or a placebo. Sequencing used peripheral blood, obtained in a trial of Ad26.COV2.S vaccine versus placebo. The chain has TRBV30 and TRBJ1-5; D is unresolved. CDR3 amino acids: CAWSNGLGQPQHF. The CDR3 DNA reads as TGTGCCTGGAGTAACGGTCTCGGTCAGCCCCAGCATTTT.